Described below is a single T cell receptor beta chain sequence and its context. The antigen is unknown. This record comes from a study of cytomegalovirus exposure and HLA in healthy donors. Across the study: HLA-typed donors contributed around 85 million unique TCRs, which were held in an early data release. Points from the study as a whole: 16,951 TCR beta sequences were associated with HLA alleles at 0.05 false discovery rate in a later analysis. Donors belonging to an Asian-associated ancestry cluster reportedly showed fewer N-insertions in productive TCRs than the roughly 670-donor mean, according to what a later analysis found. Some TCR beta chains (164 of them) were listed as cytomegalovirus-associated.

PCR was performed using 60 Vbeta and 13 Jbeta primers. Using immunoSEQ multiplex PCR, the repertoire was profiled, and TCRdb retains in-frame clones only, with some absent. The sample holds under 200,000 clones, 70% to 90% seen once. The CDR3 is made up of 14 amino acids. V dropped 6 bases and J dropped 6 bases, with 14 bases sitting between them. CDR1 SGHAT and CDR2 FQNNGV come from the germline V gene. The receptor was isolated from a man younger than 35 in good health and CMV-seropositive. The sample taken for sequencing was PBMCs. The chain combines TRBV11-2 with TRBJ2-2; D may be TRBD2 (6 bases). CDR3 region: CASRSGGPSGELFF. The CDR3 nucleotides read TGTGCCAGCAGGTCCGGGGGACCCTCCGGGGAGCTGTTTTTT.